This T cell receptor (beta chain) emerged from a study of a mutant IDH1 vaccine in newly diagnosed glioma. Repertoires were generated with immunoSEQ multiplex PCR, while TCRdb's copy carries only in-frame clones and drops some. The repertoire consists of tens of thousands of clones, with 80% to 90% occurring once and the leading ten covering approximately 7%. V was shortened by 5 bases and J by 2 bases, with 16 bases between the two germline ends. CDR3 length: 15 amino acids. In germline, CDR1 is MNHEY, CDR2 SVGAGI. Time point meaning: baseline, week 1 (first vaccination visit). Treatment given: pre-vaccination baseline after standard-of-care therapy.

This sequence originates from a woman aged 45-65 years with glioma. The starting material was PBMCs, obtained from a glioma patient treated with radiotherapy, temozolomide or both. V gene TRBV6-5 combines with J gene TRBJ2-7; D perhaps matches TRBD1 (6 bases). The CDR3 DNA reads TGTGCCAGCAGTCTGACAGGTTCCCCCGCCTACGAGCAGTACTTC. Protein product: CASSLTGSPAYEQYF.